This is a list of T cell receptor beta chains from one sample in a study of CDR3 diversity in severe acne. TCRdb itself ran the PCR reads through MiXCR, one entry per CDR3 protein. The repertoire holds roughly 81,000 distinct CDR3 sequences, with about 52% as singletons. Input material: blood. The receptors were sampled from a male donor in good health, serving as a control. The CDR3 runs from the conserved cysteine through the conserved F or W. D genes are given only for firm matches. The size of a clone is reported for some rows only, either as once, few or many, or as a class for expanded clones.

v_call: TRBV30
j_call: TRBJ2-7
d_call: -
clone_size: many
cdr3_aa: CAWSWGHEQYF
cdr3_nt: TGTGCCTGGAGTTGGGGCCACGAGCAGTACTTC

v_call: TRBV10-2
j_call: TRBJ1-6
d_call: -
clone_size: many
cdr3_aa: CASRDSSYNSPLHF
cdr3_nt: TGCGCCAGCAGGGACAGCTCCTATAATTCACCCCTCCACTTT

v_call: TRBV5-1
j_call: TRBJ1-1
d_call: -
clone_size: -
cdr3_aa: CASARQVNTEAFF
cdr3_nt: TGCGCCAGCGCAAGACAGGTGAACACTGAAGCTTTCTTT

v_call: TRBV29-1
j_call: TRBJ2-7
d_call: -
clone_size: -
cdr3_aa: CSVEDFTGTLEQYF
cdr3_nt: TGCAGCGTTGAAGATTTTACCGGGACTCTGGAGCAGTACTTC

v_call: TRBV5-1
j_call: TRBJ2-7
d_call: -
clone_size: few
cdr3_aa: CASSLIDTSSYEQYF
cdr3_nt: TGCGCCAGCAGCTTGATAGACACCAGCTCCTACGAGCAGTACTTC

v_call: TRBV5-1
j_call: TRBJ2-2
d_call: TRBD2
clone_size: many
cdr3_aa: CASSPNAGGNTGELFF
cdr3_nt: TGCGCCAGCAGCCCTAATGCGGGGGGGAACACCGGGGAGCTGTTTTTT

v_call: TRBV24-1
j_call: TRBJ2-5
d_call: -
clone_size: -
cdr3_aa: CATSDLFGGAQTQYF
cdr3_nt: TGTGCCACCAGTGATTTGTTCGGGGGCGCACAGACCCAGTACTTC

v_call: TRBV12-3/TRBV12-4
j_call: TRBJ1-5
d_call: TRBD1
clone_size: many
cdr3_aa: CASSNTGGLDQPQHF
cdr3_nt: TGTGCCAGCAGTAACACAGGGGGCCTAGATCAGCCCCAGCATTTT

v_call: TRBV2
j_call: TRBJ1-5
d_call: TRBD1
clone_size: medium-sized
cdr3_aa: CASSQRGQGGYQPQHF
cdr3_nt: TGTGCCAGCAGTCAGCGAGGACAGGGGGGATATCAGCCCCAGCATTTT

v_call: TRBV7-9
j_call: TRBJ2-6
d_call: TRBD1
clone_size: -
cdr3_aa: CASSLGTGTGANVLTF
cdr3_nt: TGTGCCAGCAGCTTAGGGACAGGGACAGGGGCCAACGTCCTGACTTTC

v_call: TRBV24-1
j_call: TRBJ2-3
d_call: TRBD2
clone_size: -
cdr3_aa: CAIQTGGRTDTQYF
cdr3_nt: TGTGCCATTCAAACTGGCGGGAGAACAGATACGCAGTATTTT

v_call: TRBV6-1
j_call: TRBJ2-3
d_call: -
clone_size: many
cdr3_aa: CASIGQNPDTQYF
cdr3_nt: TGTGCCAGCATTGGGCAGAATCCAGATACGCAGTATTTT

v_call: TRBV5-6
j_call: TRBJ2-4
d_call: -
clone_size: -
cdr3_aa: CASSLGREQYF
cdr3_nt: TGTGCCAGCAGCTTGGGGCGGGAACAGTACTTC

v_call: TRBV25-1
j_call: TRBJ1-1
d_call: -
clone_size: few
cdr3_aa: CASSGGGRTLDTEAFF
cdr3_nt: TGTGCCAGCTCAGGTGGGGGTCGCACGTTGGACACTGAAGCTTTCTTT

v_call: TRBV10-2
j_call: TRBJ1-2
d_call: -
clone_size: -
cdr3_aa: CASLPLADHNYGYAF
cdr3_nt: TGCGCCAGCCTCCCTCTAGCGGATCACAACTATGGCTACGCCTTC

v_call: TRBV20-1
j_call: TRBJ2-7
d_call: TRBD1
clone_size: many
cdr3_aa: CSALRRDRGLSYEQYF
cdr3_nt: TGCAGTGCCTTGAGGAGGGACAGGGGGCTCTCCTACGAGCAGTACTTC

v_call: TRBV2
j_call: TRBJ2-7
d_call: -
clone_size: -
cdr3_aa: CASTGLPSAEQYF
cdr3_nt: TGTGCCAGCACAGGACTACCTTCGGCCGAGCAGTACTTC

v_call: TRBV9
j_call: TRBJ2-7
d_call: TRBD1
clone_size: -
cdr3_aa: CASSRTGGGQYF
cdr3_nt: TGTGCCAGCAGCCGGACAGGGGGCGGGCAGTACTTC

v_call: TRBV6-1
j_call: TRBJ1-4
d_call: -
clone_size: -
cdr3_aa: CASLLVGNEKLFF
cdr3_nt: TGTGCCAGCTTGTTAGTCGGAAATGAAAAACTGTTTTTT

v_call: TRBV5-6
j_call: TRBJ2-1
d_call: TRBD2
clone_size: many
cdr3_aa: CASSSRRLASDEQFF
cdr3_nt: TGTGCCAGCAGCTCTAGGAGACTAGCGAGCGATGAGCAGTTCTTC

v_call: TRBV28
j_call: TRBJ1-6
d_call: -
clone_size: once
cdr3_aa: CASSSGRWNSPLHF
cdr3_nt: TGTGCCAGCAGTTCGGGACGGTGGAATTCACCCCTCCACTTT

v_call: TRBV20-1
j_call: TRBJ1-1
d_call: -
clone_size: -
cdr3_aa: CSARGGHHRDTEAFF
cdr3_nt: TGCAGTGCTAGAGGGGGACACCATCGGGACACTGAAGCTTTCTTT

v_call: TRBV9
j_call: TRBJ2-3
d_call: TRBD2
clone_size: -
cdr3_aa: CASSAEGISGGPSDTQYF
cdr3_nt: TGTGCCAGCAGCGCAGAGGGGATTAGCGGGGGACCCTCAGATACGCAGTATTTT

v_call: TRBV11-3
j_call: TRBJ2-6
d_call: TRBD2
clone_size: few
cdr3_aa: CASSSRGRGSSGANVLTF
cdr3_nt: TGTGCCAGCAGCTCCCGTGGGCGGGGGAGCTCTGGGGCCAACGTCCTGACTTTC

v_call: TRBV6-5
j_call: TRBJ2-3
d_call: -
clone_size: many
cdr3_aa: CASSYGGSTDTQYF
cdr3_nt: TGTGCCAGCAGTTACGGGGGCAGCACAGATACGCAGTATTTT

v_call: TRBV7-9
j_call: TRBJ2-5
d_call: -
clone_size: -
cdr3_aa: CASSTQRAPQETQYF
cdr3_nt: TGTGCCAGCAGTACACAGCGAGCTCCCCAAGAGACCCAGTACTTC

v_call: TRBV7-8
j_call: TRBJ2-7
d_call: -
clone_size: -
cdr3_aa: CASSLGPGLVEQYF
cdr3_nt: TGTGCCAGCAGCTTGGGTCCGGGGCTAGTTGAGCAGTACTTC

v_call: TRBV20-1
j_call: TRBJ2-7
d_call: TRBD2
clone_size: few
cdr3_aa: CSAGLAGEIVHEQYF
cdr3_nt: TGCAGTGCAGGACTAGCGGGAGAAATCGTCCACGAGCAGTACTTC

v_call: TRBV7-2
j_call: TRBJ1-6
d_call: TRBD1
clone_size: once
cdr3_aa: CASTQPLTGEDSPLHF
cdr3_nt: TGTGCCAGCACCCAACCATTGACAGGGGAGGATTCACCCCTCCACTTT

v_call: TRBV20-1
j_call: TRBJ2-7
d_call: TRBD1
clone_size: once
cdr3_aa: CSARGRGLEQYF
cdr3_nt: TGCAGTGCAAGGGGCAGGGGGCTCGAGCAGTACTTC

v_call: TRBV29-1
j_call: TRBJ2-7
d_call: TRBD1
clone_size: -
cdr3_aa: CSVDQGAIYEQYF
cdr3_nt: TGCAGCGTTGATCAGGGGGCCATCTACGAGCAGTACTTC

v_call: TRBV29-1
j_call: TRBJ1-1
d_call: -
clone_size: -
cdr3_aa: CSVGDRAEAFF
cdr3_nt: TGCAGCGTTGGGGATAGGGCTGAAGCTTTCTTT

v_call: TRBV7-3
j_call: TRBJ2-3
d_call: -
clone_size: -
cdr3_aa: CASSLVQGWTDPQYF
cdr3_nt: TGTGCCAGCAGCTTAGTTCAGGGTTGGACAGACCCTCAGTATTTT

v_call: TRBV3-1
j_call: TRBJ1-1
d_call: -
clone_size: many
cdr3_aa: CASSQAGSPEAFF
cdr3_nt: TGTGCCAGCAGCCAAGCGGGAAGTCCTGAAGCTTTCTTT

v_call: TRBV24-1
j_call: TRBJ2-2
d_call: -
clone_size: many
cdr3_aa: CATSVGTGELFF
cdr3_nt: TGTGCCACCAGTGTGGGTACCGGGGAGCTGTTTTTT

v_call: TRBV2
j_call: TRBJ2-7
d_call: -
clone_size: many
cdr3_aa: CASSVEAYEQYF
cdr3_nt: TGTGCCAGCAGTGTCGAGGCCTACGAGCAGTACTTC

v_call: TRBV5-5
j_call: TRBJ1-3
d_call: -
clone_size: -
cdr3_aa: CASSPRRTDNTIYF
cdr3_nt: TGTGCCAGCAGCCCGAGGAGGACGGATAACACCATATATTTT

v_call: TRBV7-9
j_call: TRBJ1-6
d_call: TRBD1
clone_size: -
cdr3_aa: CASSRGQENSPLHF
cdr3_nt: TGTGCCAGCAGCCGGGGACAGGAAAATTCACCCCTCCACTTT

v_call: TRBV6-1
j_call: TRBJ2-5
d_call: -
clone_size: many
cdr3_aa: CASADRETQYF
cdr3_nt: TGTGCCAGCGCGGACAGAGAGACCCAGTACTTC

v_call: TRBV7-9
j_call: TRBJ1-4
d_call: -
clone_size: -
cdr3_aa: CASSLVGREGKLFF
cdr3_nt: TGTGCCAGCAGCTTAGTCGGCAGGGAGGGAAAACTGTTTTTT

v_call: TRBV13
j_call: TRBJ2-7
d_call: TRBD1
clone_size: -
cdr3_aa: CASGGQGSYEQYF
cdr3_nt: TGTGCCAGCGGGGGACAGGGCTCCTACGAGCAGTACTTC

v_call: TRBV7-9
j_call: TRBJ2-6
d_call: -
clone_size: -
cdr3_aa: CASSSSGANVLTF
cdr3_nt: TGTGCCAGCAGTAGCTCTGGGGCCAACGTCCTGACTTTC

v_call: TRBV3-1
j_call: TRBJ2-5
d_call: TRBD2
clone_size: many
cdr3_aa: CASSQVSAGGLNETQYF
cdr3_nt: TGTGCCAGCAGCCAAGTATCTGCGGGGGGGCTGAATGAGACCCAGTACTTC

v_call: TRBV2
j_call: TRBJ1-5
d_call: -
clone_size: many
cdr3_aa: CASSVSGAGSQPQHF
cdr3_nt: TGTGCCAGCAGTGTCTCGGGGGCTGGGAGTCAGCCCCAGCATTTT

v_call: TRBV19
j_call: TRBJ2-7
d_call: -
clone_size: -
cdr3_aa: CASSPSGTSYEQYF
cdr3_nt: TGTGCCAGTAGTCCTTCGGGGACCTCCTACGAGCAGTACTTC